The T cell receptor (beta chain) under discussion was sequenced for a study of Ad26.COV2.S vaccination and SARS-CoV-2 variants. Across the study: Trial arm assignment for the donor was COV1001 Ad26.COV2.S. Study-wide results and caveats: Vaccine and placebo recipients had similar non-spike TCR breadth. Estimates derived from TCR breadth and depth analyses may have underestimated total T cell responses.

Using immunoSEQ multiplex PCR, the repertoire was profiled, and TCRdb retains in-frame clones only, with some absent. The sample holds about 440,000 clones, about nine tenths seen once. In regard to this clone: The antigen is unknown.

Treatment reported: roughly 18 received Ad26.COV2.S at low or high dose, single or two shots; 5 received placebo; per-sample allocation not given. Samples came from day 63 after the first vaccine or placebo injection. This vaccine is an Ad26 vector that expresses the Wuhan-strain SARS-CoV-2 spike. CDR3 length: 19 residues. The V gene's germline CDR1 is SGHVS and CDR2 FQNEAQ. Losses at the gene ends were 2 bases for V and 0 bases for J; bases not matched to a gene: 16. The source material was peripheral blood, sampled in a trial of Ad26.COV2.S vaccine versus placebo. This clonotype was obtained from a person between 18 and 59 years old who received the Ad26.COV2.S COVID-19 vaccine or a placebo. The chain is built from TRBV7-8 and TRBJ2-7; 7 nucleotides align to TRBD2. CDR3 amino acids: CASSLTPSLAGVSSYEQYF. In nucleotides, the CDR3 is TGTGCCAGCAGCTTAACTCCCTCTTTGGCGGGGGTCAGCTCCTACGAGCAGTACTTC.